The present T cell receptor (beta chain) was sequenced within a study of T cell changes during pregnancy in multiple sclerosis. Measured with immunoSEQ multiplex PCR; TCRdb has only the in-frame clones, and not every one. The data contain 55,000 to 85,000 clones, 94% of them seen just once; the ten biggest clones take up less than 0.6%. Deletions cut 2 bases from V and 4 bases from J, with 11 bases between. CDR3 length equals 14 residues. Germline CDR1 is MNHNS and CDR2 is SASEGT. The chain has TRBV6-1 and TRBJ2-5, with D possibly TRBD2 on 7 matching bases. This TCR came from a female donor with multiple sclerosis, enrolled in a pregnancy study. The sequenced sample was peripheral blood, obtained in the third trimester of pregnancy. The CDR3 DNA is TGTGCCAGCAGTGAAAACGGGGGGCGAGAGACCCAGTACTTC. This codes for CASSENGGRETQYF.